This T cell receptor (beta chain) originates from a study of T cell clonality in common variable immunodeficiency. TCRdb keeps only in-frame clones here, not all; method: immunoSEQ multiplex PCR. This table holds fewer than 7,000 clones with no singletons; the top ten claim approximately 13%. Study-level points and caveats: Common variable immunodeficiency TCR beta sequences reportedly had fewer deletions and N-nucleotide insertions.

This CDR3 has 15 residues. CDR1 is SGHTA, CDR2 FQGNSA, per germline. Trimming cost V 2 bases and J 5 bases, with 13 bases left between them. In the case of this clone: Its specificity is not known. The CDR3 end lies 3 residues beyond the end of the read and is filled in from the germline J gene.

Sequences were obtained from peripheral blood mononuclear cells. The chain carries TRBV7-2 and TRBJ1-5; TRBD1 is a possible D gene (6 bases). The receptor's source is a human donor with common variable immunodeficiency. CDR3: CASSLTTGPYQPQHF. Incomplete CDR3 DNA: TGTGCCAGCAGCTTAACGACAGGCCCTTATCAGCCC.